This T cell receptor beta chain derives from a study of STAT5B mutations in CD4+ large granular lymphocyte leukemia. The CDR3 length is 14 residues. CDR1 is SGDLS, CDR2 YYNGEE, per germline. With 5 bases clipped from V and 0 bases from J, the junction kept 2 bases outside the gene matches. The assay was immunoSEQ multiplex PCR, and TCRdb's table has in-frame clones only and misses some. The sample lists fewer than 40,000 clones, approximately 80% occurring once. The sample comprised CD4+ T cells from blood buffy coats. The gene calls are TRBV9 and TRBJ2-1; 7 nucleotides align to TRBD2. The receptor was isolated from a human donor in good health. CDR3 sequence (DNA): TGTGCCAGCAGTTTAGCGGGCTCCTACAATGAGCAGTTCTTC. It specifies CASSLAGSYNEQFF. Full variable domain (rest looked up from reference TRBV9 and TRBJ2-1): DSGVTQTPKHLITATGQRVTLRCSPRSGDLSVYWYQQSLDQGLQFLIQYYNGEERAKGNILERFSAQQFPDLHSELNLSSLELGDSALYFCASSLAGSYNEQFFGPGTRLTVL.